The 4 T cell receptor beta chains listed next were all sequenced from one sample in a study of neurological immune-mediated disorders. TCRdb re-derived calls from the 5' RACE reads in MiXCR, one entry per CDR3 protein. The table includes some 33,000 distinct CDR3 sequences, about 1.6% detected once. Sequencing was carried out using PBMCs. Source of these receptors: a woman aged 30 to 39 with multiple sclerosis.

The table lists this clonotype with many counts. J is TRBJ1-1 and V is TRBV7-6; D ambiguous. Germline values: CDR1 SGHVS, CDR2 FNYEAQ. This CDR3 has 14 residues. V was cut by 5 bases and J by 2 bases, with 12 bases left in between. For the CDR3, the DNA is TGTGCCAGCAGCACCCCAGGTACCAACACTGAAGCTTTCTTT. Its protein is CASSTPGTNTEAFF.

This clonotype was recorded at least ten times. V and J are TRBV27 and TRBJ2-1; TRBD1 aligns across 8 bases. The V gene's germline CDR1 is MNHEY and CDR2 SMNVEV (reference sequence). V shed 5 bases, J shed 4 bases, and the junction held 7 bases outside the gene matches. CDR3 size: 15 residues. CDR3 bases: TGTGCCAGCAGTCTACGACAGGGGAGGTACAATGAGCAGTTCTTC. Translated, it gives CASSLRQGRYNEQFF.

There are many counts of this clonotype. The rearrangement uses TRBV11-2 and TRBJ2-5; D uncertain. Germline V lookup: CDR1 SGHAT, CDR2 FQNNGV. With 5 bases removed from V and 2 bases from J, the gap between germline ends came to 12 bases. The CDR3 extends over 14 amino acids. CDR3 nucleotide sequence: TGTGCCAGCAGCCCTTGGGGTGGGCAAGAGACCCAGTACTTC. Translation gives CASSPWGGQETQYF.

This clonotype was observed at least ten times. The chain uses TRBV6-5 and TRBJ2-3, with TRBD1 matching 10 bases. CDR3 length: 14 amino acids. The V segment lost 6 bases and the J segment 7 bases; nucleotides outside the gene matches: 7. Germline V gene data show CDR1 as MNHEY and CDR2 as SVGAGI. For the CDR3, the DNA is TGTGCCAGCAGACAAGACAGGGGGCGAAATACGCAGTATTTT. This translates into CASRQDRGRNTQYF.